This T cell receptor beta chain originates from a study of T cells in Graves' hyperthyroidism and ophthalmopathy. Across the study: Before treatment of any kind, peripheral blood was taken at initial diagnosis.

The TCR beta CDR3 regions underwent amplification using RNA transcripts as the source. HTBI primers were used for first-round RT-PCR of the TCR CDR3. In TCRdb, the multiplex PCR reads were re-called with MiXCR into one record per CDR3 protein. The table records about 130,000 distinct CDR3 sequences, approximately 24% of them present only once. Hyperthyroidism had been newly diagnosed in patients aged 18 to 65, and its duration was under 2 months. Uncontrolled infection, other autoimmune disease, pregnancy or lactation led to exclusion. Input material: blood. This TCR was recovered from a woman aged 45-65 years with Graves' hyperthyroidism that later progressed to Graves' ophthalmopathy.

Written as DNA, the CDR3 is TGCAGTGCTATCGCGGGAGCGAGACGTAATGAGCAGTTCTTC. It specifies CSAIAGARRNEQFF. The J gene is TRBJ2-1, the V gene TRBV20-1; TRBD2 agrees at 7 bases. Per the germline V gene, CDR1 is DFQATT and CDR2 is SNEGSKA (reference sequence). Germline trimming cut 4 bases from V and 7 bases from J; bases unmatched to any gene: 10. The CDR3 is made up of 14 amino acids.